Reported below is one T cell receptor (beta chain). Germline V gives CDR1 SGHNT, CDR2 YYREEE (reference sequence). V lost 7 bases and J 2 bases, leaving 12 bases between the germline ends. There are 13 residues in the CDR3. This entry comes from a study of regulatory T cells in long-lasting Graves disease. Library construction for TCR beta used iRepertoire HTBI primers and Arm-PCR of CDR3 regions. TCRdb re-called the multiplex PCR reads with MiXCR, one entry per CDR3 protein. The sample yields 300,000 to 500,000 distinct CDR3 sequences, 20% seen once. Time point here: persistent/refractory GD, antithyroid drugs over 5 years with positive TRAb. Making the TCR library involved RNA that had been extracted from PBMCs.

The gene calls are TRBV5-4 and TRBJ1-2; D possibly corresponds to TRBD1 (6 bases). The source of this sequence is a female donor with Graves disease. The specimen was peripheral blood mononuclear cells (PBMCs), collected when the disease was refractory, from a patient treated with antithyroid drugs. In DNA form, the CDR3 reads TGTGCCAGCGGTACAGGGACGAACTATGGCTACACCTTC. This gives the protein CASGTGTNYGYTF.